This T cell receptor (beta chain) originates from a study of OX40 agonist ivuxolimab in advanced cancers. For the study at large: Each patient was given ivuxolimab into a vein every 2 weeks, at 0.01 to 10 mg/kg. Dose-escalation patients had hepatocellular carcinoma, melanoma, renal cell or head and neck cancer.

The data were produced by immunoSEQ multiplex PCR, yet TCRdb's version contains in-frame clones alone and is incomplete. Altogether 13,000 or so clones are present, under 70% being singletons, with the ten largest covering over 20%. Regarding this clone: The antigen remains unidentified.

The CDR3 is 13 amino acids. Germline CDR1 reads MGHRA; CDR2 reads YSYEKL. Deletions cut 0 bases from V and 3 bases from J, with 4 bases between. Findings and limits, study-wide: Mean expanded clone counts were higher in CD8+ than CD4+ T cells.

The study sampled blood at baseline, cycle 4 day 1, and cycle 7 day 1. Sequenced here: CD4+ or CD8+ T cells sorted from blood, sampled in a trial of the OX40 agonist ivuxolimab. This chain links TRBV4-1 with TRBJ2-3; D is undetermined. The TCR sequence derives from an adult with an advanced solid tumor such as melanoma, head and neck, liver or kidney cancer. CDR3 coding DNA: TGCGCCAGCAGCCAAGAAGGAACAGATACGCAGTATTTT. Amino acids: CASSQEGTDTQYF.